The sequence of this T cell receptor (beta chain) was determined in a study of OX40 agonist ivuxolimab in advanced cancers. Across the study: An agonistic anti-OX40 (CD134) antibody, ivuxolimab, was used to treat the patients. Whole-study findings and limits: By week 6 at 0.1 to 3.0 mg/kg, blood CD4+ and CD8+ T cells had expanded clonally. Fewer expanded clones were found on average in CD4+ than in CD8+ T cells.

Germline V gene lookup returns CDR1 WNHNN and CDR2 SYGVQD (reference sequence). The CDR3 spans 14 residues. The V gene lost 5 bases and the J gene lost 3 bases, with 11 bases spanning the gap. Some clones are missing from TCRdb's copy, which holds only in-frame ones; the method was immunoSEQ multiplex PCR. The table has about 90,000 clones, 85% to 90% seen once. A word on this clone: The antigen is undetermined.

The rearrangement joins TRBV10-1 to TRBJ2-1; tentative D call: TRBD1 (5 bases). The source of this sequence is an adult with an advanced solid tumor such as melanoma, head and neck, liver or kidney cancer. The specimen was CD4+ or CD8+ T cells sorted from blood, collected in a trial of the OX40 agonist ivuxolimab. The CDR3 region has the DNA TGCGCCAGCAGTTCGGCAGGACACTACAATGAGCAGTTCTTC. Translated, it gives CASSSAGHYNEQFF.